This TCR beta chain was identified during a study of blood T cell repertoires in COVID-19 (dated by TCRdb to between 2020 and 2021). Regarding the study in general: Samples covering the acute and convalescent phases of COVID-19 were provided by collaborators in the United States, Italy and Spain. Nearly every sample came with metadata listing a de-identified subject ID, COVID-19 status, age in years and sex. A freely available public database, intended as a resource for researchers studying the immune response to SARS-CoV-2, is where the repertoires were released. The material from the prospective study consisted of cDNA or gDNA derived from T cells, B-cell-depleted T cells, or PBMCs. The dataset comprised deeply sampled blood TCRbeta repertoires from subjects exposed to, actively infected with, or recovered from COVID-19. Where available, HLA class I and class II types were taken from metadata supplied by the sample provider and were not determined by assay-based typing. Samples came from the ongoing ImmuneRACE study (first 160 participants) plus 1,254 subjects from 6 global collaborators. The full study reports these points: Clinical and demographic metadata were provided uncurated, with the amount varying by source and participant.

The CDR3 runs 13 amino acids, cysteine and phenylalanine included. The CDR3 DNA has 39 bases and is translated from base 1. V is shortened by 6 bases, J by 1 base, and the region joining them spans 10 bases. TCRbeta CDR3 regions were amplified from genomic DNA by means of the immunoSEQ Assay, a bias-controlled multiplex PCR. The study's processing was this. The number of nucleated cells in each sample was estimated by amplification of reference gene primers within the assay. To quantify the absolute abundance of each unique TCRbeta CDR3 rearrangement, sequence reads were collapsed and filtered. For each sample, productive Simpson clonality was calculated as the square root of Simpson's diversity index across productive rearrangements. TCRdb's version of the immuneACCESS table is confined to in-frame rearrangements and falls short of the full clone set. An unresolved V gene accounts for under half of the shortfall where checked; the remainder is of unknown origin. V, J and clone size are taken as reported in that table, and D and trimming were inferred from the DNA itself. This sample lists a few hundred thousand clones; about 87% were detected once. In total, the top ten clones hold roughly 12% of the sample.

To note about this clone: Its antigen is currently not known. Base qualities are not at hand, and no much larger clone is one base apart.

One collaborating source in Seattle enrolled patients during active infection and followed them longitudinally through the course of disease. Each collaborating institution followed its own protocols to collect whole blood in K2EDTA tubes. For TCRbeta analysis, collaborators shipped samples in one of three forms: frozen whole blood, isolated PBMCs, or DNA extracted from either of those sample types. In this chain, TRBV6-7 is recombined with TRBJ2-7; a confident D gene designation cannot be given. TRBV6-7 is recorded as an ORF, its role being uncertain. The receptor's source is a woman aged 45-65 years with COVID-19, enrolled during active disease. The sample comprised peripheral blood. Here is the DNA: TGTGCCAGCAGATTTAGAGATTCCTACGAGCAGTACTTC. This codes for CASRFRDSYEQYF.